This paragraph covers one T cell receptor beta chain sequence. Its antigen is unknown. The data were obtained in a study of cytomegalovirus exposure and HLA in healthy donors. Points from the study as a whole: Later analysis revealed greater clonal expansion in HLA-associated TCR beta chains than in equally common others. Some segments of the V type, notably TRBV6-2 and TRBV6-3, were excluded as indistinguishable. In vitro checks showed that a few CMV-associated chains really do target CMV antigens. Earlier analysis found most TCR beta V segments productive about 90% or about 30% of the time.

J was trimmed by 2 bases and V by 3 bases; bases with no gene match: 4. Per germline, CDR1 SGHTA and CDR2 FQGNSA. The length of the CDR3 is 14 residues. The primer mix had 60 Vbeta and 13 Jbeta primers. The assay was immunoSEQ multiplex PCR, and TCRdb's table has in-frame clones only and misses some. The data contain 65,000 to 95,000 clones, roughly 85% of them singletons. This chain connects TRBV7-2 to TRBJ2-7; 7 bases map to TRBD1. This clonotype was sampled from a man aged 30 to 39 in good health and CMV-seronegative. Sequencing input: PBMCs. The CDR3 DNA is TGTGCCAGCAGCTTCACCGGGACAGCCTACGAGCAGTACTTC. Encoded protein: CASSFTGTAYEQYF.